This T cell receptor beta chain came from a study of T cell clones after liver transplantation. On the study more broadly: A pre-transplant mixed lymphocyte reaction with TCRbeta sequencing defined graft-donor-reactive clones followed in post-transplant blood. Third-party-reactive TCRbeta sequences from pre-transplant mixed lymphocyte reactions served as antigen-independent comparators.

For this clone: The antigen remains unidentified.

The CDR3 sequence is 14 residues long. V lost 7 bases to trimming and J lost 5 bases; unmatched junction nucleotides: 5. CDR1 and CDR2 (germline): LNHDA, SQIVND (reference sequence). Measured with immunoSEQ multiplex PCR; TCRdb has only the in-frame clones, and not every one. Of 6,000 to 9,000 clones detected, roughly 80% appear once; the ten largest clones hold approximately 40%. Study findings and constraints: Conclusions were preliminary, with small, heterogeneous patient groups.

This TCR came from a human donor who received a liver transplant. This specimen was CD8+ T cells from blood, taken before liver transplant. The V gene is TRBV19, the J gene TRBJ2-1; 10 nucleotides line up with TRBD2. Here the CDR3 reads CASKELAGHNEQFF. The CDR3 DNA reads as TGTGCCAGTAAGGAACTAGCGGGACACAATGAGCAGTTCTTC.